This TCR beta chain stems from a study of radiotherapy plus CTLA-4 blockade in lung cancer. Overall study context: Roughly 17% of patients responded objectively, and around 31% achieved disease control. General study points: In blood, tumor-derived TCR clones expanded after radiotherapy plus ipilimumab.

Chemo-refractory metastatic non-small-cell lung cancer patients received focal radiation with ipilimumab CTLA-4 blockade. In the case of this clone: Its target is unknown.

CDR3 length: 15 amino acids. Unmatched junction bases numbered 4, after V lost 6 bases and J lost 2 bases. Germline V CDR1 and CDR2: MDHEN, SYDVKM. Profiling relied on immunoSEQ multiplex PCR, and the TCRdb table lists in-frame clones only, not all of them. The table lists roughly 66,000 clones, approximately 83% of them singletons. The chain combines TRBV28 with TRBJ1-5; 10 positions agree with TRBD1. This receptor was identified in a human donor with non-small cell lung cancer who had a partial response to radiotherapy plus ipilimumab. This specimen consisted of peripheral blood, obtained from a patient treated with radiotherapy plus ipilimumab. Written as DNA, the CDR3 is TGTGCCAGCAGGTCTGGACAGGGGGGCAATCAGCCCCAGCATTTT. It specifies CASRSGQGGNQPQHF.